The 21 T cell receptor beta chains reported below all come from one sample, sequenced in a study of cytomegalovirus exposure and HLA in healthy donors. Primers included in the PCR were 60 Vbeta and 13 Jbeta primers. Using immunoSEQ multiplex PCR, the repertoire was profiled, and TCRdb retains in-frame clones only, with some absent. The data show 200,000 to 250,000 clones, 78% seen once. The sequenced sample consisted of PBMCs. These receptor sequences come from a male donor in good health and CMV-seronegative.

The V gene is TRBV28, the J gene TRBJ2-7; D is possibly TRBD2 (5 bases). The length of the CDR3 is 13 residues. Per the germline V gene, CDR1 is MDHEN and CDR2 is SYDVKM. Between the trimmed V and J ends, which lost 3 bases and 6 bases, there was a span of 12 bases. CDR3 region: CASSLDSPSEQYF. In DNA form, the CDR3 reads TGTGCCAGCAGTTTGGACTCTCCTTCCGAGCAGTACTTC.

The rearrangement uses TRBV27 and TRBJ1-2, with D perhaps TRBD1 (6 bases). The V gene lost 5 bases and the J gene lost 1 base, with 8 bases spanning the gap. Per germline, CDR1 MNHEY and CDR2 SMNVEV (reference sequence). CDR3 length equals 13 residues. This CDR3 reads CASSEGGNYGYTF. The CDR3 nucleotides read TGTGCCAGCAGTGAAGGGGGTAACTATGGCTACACCTTC.

This clone was counted once. The CDR3 does not close with the conserved phenylalanine or tryptophan, likely indicating a read error. The chain uses TRBV28 and TRBJ2-7; 11 nucleotides agree with TRBD1. Losses at the gene ends were 5 bases for V and 3 bases for J; bases not matched to a gene: 6. The CDR3 runs 15 residues. Germline V gene lookup returns CDR1 MDHEN and CDR2 SYDVKM. The CDR3 DNA reads TGTGCCAGCAGTCCCGCCGGGACAGGGGGCTACGAGCAGTACCTC. Translated, it gives CASSPAGTGGYEQYL.

The J gene is TRBJ2-4, the V gene TRBV7-3; 8 bases are shared with TRBD1. Germline V gene sequence: CDR1 SGHTA, CDR2 FQGTGA. The V segment lost 5 bases and the J segment 6 bases; nucleotides outside the gene matches: 6. The CDR3 covers 14 residues. The chain's CDR3 is CASSPGTGLNIQYF. The DNA for the CDR3 is TGTGCCAGCAGCCCTGGGACAGGTTTAAACATTCAGTACTTC.

This chain joins TRBV30 and TRBJ2-7; 11 bases fit TRBD1. After removal of 3 bases from V and 2 bases from J, the junction contained 9 bases not matched to a gene. Germline V gene sequence: CDR1 GTSNPN, CDR2 SVGIG (reference sequence). This CDR3 spans 16 amino acids. CDR3: CAWRVRKGQGAYEQYF. DNA for the CDR3: TGTGCCTGGAGAGTCAGGAAGGGACAGGGGGCCTACGAGCAGTACTTC.

This chain joins TRBV28 and TRBJ1-2; 8 bases line up with TRBD1. The germline CDR1 and CDR2 sequences are MDHEN and SYDVKM. The CDR3 has 15 amino acids. Trimming at V came to 3 bases and at J to 2 bases, leaving 5 bases not matched to a gene. The CDR3 bases are TGTGCCAGCAGTTTGCCGGGACAGGTCAACTATGGCTACACCTTC. This gives the protein CASSLPGQVNYGYTF.

The chain recombines TRBV5-4 with TRBJ2-5, with TRBD2 matching 11 bases. The DNA end favors TRBJ2-7, so the J call may be wrong. Germline V gene data show CDR1 as SGHNT and CDR2 as YYREEE (reference sequence). The CDR3 is 17 residues long. The DNA of the CDR3 is TGTGCCAGCAGCTTGAGTTTCGGGACTAGCGGCACCTACGAGCAGTACTTC. Protein sequence: CASSLSFGTSGTYEQYF.

In regard to this clone: One junction end disagrees with the germline gene, perhaps due to a read error. V gene TRBV10-3 combines with J gene TRBJ2-3; 8 bases agree with TRBD2. The CDR3 extends over 14 amino acids. Germline loops: CDR1 ENHRY, CDR2 SYGVKD. This CDR3 reads CASSDGRATDTQYF. In DNA, the CDR3 is TGTGCCAGCAGTGACGGGAGGGCCACAGATACGCAGTATTTT.

Only a few counts were recorded for this clone. The V and J genes are TRBV7-9 and TRBJ1-3; TRBD1 aligns across 7 bases. The CDR3 has 17 amino acids. The germline gives CDR1 SEHNR, CDR2 FQNEAQ (reference sequence). The V and J ends lost 4 bases and 4 bases, in that order; junction bases with no gene match: 13. The DNA for the CDR3 is TGTGCCAGCAGCTCCCCGACAGGGTCCGCGCGCGGAAACACCATATATTTT. Amino acid sequence: CASSSPTGSARGNTIYF. The full variable domain, with the rest looked up from reference TRBV7-9 and TRBJ1-3, is DTGVSQNPRHKITKRGQNVTFRCDPISEHNRLYWYRQTLGQGPEFLTYFQNEAQLEKSRLLSDRFSAERPKGSFSTLEIQRTEQGDSAMYLCASSSPTGSARGNTIYFGEGSWLTVV.

The chain recombines TRBV5-1 with TRBJ2-3, with D unclear. Germline lookup yields CDR1 SGHRS and CDR2 YFSETQ. Trimming left V 4 bases short and J 0 bases short, with 15 bases between. The CDR3 sequence is 16 residues long. Written as DNA, the CDR3 is TGCGCCAGCAGCCTTCAGGCCGCCCCTAGCACAGATACGCAGTATTTT. This gives the protein CASSLQAAPSTDTQYF.

This clone has only a few counts. This chain links TRBV6-5 with TRBJ1-2; the D gene is possibly TRBD1 (5 bases). The V gene's germline CDR1 is MNHEY and CDR2 SVGAGI. This CDR3 has 12 amino acids. The germline V and J ends were trimmed by 10 bases and 4 bases, with 13 bases remaining between them. Here the CDR3 DNA reads TGTGCCACCTGGGGTGACAGCTATGGCTACACCTTC. Translated: CATWGDSYGYTF.

The V call is TRBV6-5, the J call TRBJ2-5, with D perhaps matching TRBD1 (5 bases). The J call may be faulty, since TRBJ2-7 better matches the DNA end. Per the germline V gene, CDR1 is MNHEY and CDR2 is SVGAGI. The CDR3 length is 14 residues. The CDR3 loop is CASSRFPTGYEQYF. DNA for the CDR3: TGTGCCAGCAGCCGATTCCCTACAGGCTACGAGCAGTACTTC.

As to this clone: A junction end diverges from the germline sequence, so it may reflect a read error. The chain is built from TRBV6-5 and TRBJ2-7; TRBD1 aligns across 7 bases. CDR1 and CDR2 (germline): MNHEY, SVGAGI. The CDR3 is 14 residues long. CDR3 sequence reads: CASSHSGTDYEQYF. CDR3 DNA: TGTGCCAGCAGTCACTCGGGGACAGACTACGAGCAGTACTTC.

V usage is TRBV7-9 and J usage is TRBJ2-4; no clear D gene. Trimming removed 6 bases from V and 0 bases from J, with 6 bases in between. CDR1 and CDR2 (germline): SEHNR, FQNEAQ (reference sequence). The CDR3 covers 13 residues. In nucleotides, the CDR3 is TGTGCCAGCAGTTCGGTAGCCAAAAACATTCAGTACTTC. It codes for CASSSVAKNIQYF.

This chain connects TRBV30 to TRBJ1-5, with 7 bases aligning to TRBD1. The CDR3 is made up of 14 amino acids. From germline, CDR1 is GTSNPN and CDR2 SVGIG (reference sequence). Trimming at V came to 4 bases and at J to 4 bases, leaving 7 bases not matched to a gene. The chain's CDR3 is CAWNAGQINQPQHF. The CDR3, as DNA: TGTGCCTGGAACGCGGGACAGATTAATCAGCCCCAGCATTTT.

The chain combines TRBV27 with TRBJ2-7; 9 nucleotides agree with TRBD1. V was clipped by 5 bases and J by 4 bases; unmatched bases: 3. The CDR3 length is 13 residues. From germline, CDR1 is MNHEY and CDR2 SMNVEV (reference sequence). The CDR3 region has the DNA TGTGCCAGCAGTGCGGGACAGGGTTACGAGCAGTACTTC. Protein: CASSAGQGYEQYF.

The J gene is TRBJ2-2, the V gene TRBV28, with D hard to call. V lost 6 bases and J lost 4, with 3 bases in between. CDR1 is MDHEN, CDR2 SYDVKM, per germline. This CDR3 region has 11 residues. DNA for the CDR3: TGTGCCAGCAGGAGCACCGGGGAGCTGTTTTTT. Protein sequence: CASRSTGELFF. The complete variable domain, with remaining parts taken from reference TRBV28 and TRBJ2-2, reads DVKVTQSSRYLVKRTGEKVFLECVQDMDHENMFWYRQDPGLGLRLIYFSYDVKMKEKGDIPEGYSVSREKKERFSLILESASTNQTSMYLCASRSTGELFFGEGSRLTVL.

V usage is TRBV27 and J usage is TRBJ1-2; 9 positions agree with TRBD1. V lost 4 bases, J lost 8 bases, and 8 bases stayed unmatched. Germline V gene data show CDR1 as MNHEY and CDR2 as SMNVEV (reference sequence). CDR3 length: 14 amino acids. CDR3 residues: CASSSIGTGQGYTF. The CDR3 region has the DNA TGTGCCAGCAGTTCCATCGGGACAGGGCAGGGCTACACCTTC.

The gene calls are TRBV7-9 and TRBJ2-2; D not certain. The V and J ends lost 7 bases and 6 bases respectively, with 12 bases between them. Per germline, CDR1 SEHNR and CDR2 FQNEAQ (reference sequence). The CDR3 has 13 amino acids. This CDR3 reads CASNPLTAGELFF. The CDR3, as DNA: TGTGCCAGCAACCCTCTTACAGCCGGGGAGCTGTTTTTT.

V and J are TRBV19 and TRBJ2-7, with TRBD1 matching over 12 bases. CDR1 and CDR2 (germline): LNHDA, SQIVND (reference sequence). The CDR3 length is 14 residues. The V gene end was trimmed by 5 bases and the J gene end by 5 bases; junction bases not matched to a gene: 4. The CDR3 DNA reads as TGTGCCAGTAGTGTGGGGACAGGGGGCCACGAGCAGTACTTC. Translated, it gives CASSVGTGGHEQYF.

The chain uses TRBV2 and TRBJ1-5; 9 bases match TRBD1. V lost 7 bases and J lost 1; bases outside the gene matches: 8. The CDR3 is 16 amino acids. The germline gives CDR1 SNHLY, CDR2 FYNNEI. CDR3 bases: TGTGCCAGCAAGACGGACAGGGGCCTAAGCAATCAGCCCCAGCATTTT. Translated: CASKTDRGLSNQPQHF.